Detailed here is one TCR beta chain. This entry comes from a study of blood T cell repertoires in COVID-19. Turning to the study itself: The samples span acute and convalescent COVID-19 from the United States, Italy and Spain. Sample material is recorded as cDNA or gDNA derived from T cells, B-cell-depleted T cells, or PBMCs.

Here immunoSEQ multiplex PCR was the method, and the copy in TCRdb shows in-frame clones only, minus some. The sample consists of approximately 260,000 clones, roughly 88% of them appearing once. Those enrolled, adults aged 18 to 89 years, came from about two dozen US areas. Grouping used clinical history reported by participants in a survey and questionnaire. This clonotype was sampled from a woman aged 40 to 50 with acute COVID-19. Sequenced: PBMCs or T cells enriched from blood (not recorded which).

Here the CDR3 reads CASSSRGQVMAGELFF. CDR3 bases: TGTGCCAGCAGCTCACGGGGACAGGTCATGGCCGGGGAGCTGTTTTTT. This sequence joins TRBV7-8 and TRBJ2-2; 8 nucleotides agree with TRBD1. Germline CDR1 SGHVS, CDR2 FQNEAQ. V shed 4 bases, J shed 6 bases, and the junction held 10 bases outside the gene matches. The CDR3 is made up of 16 amino acids.